This T cell receptor beta chain was identified during a study of cytomegalovirus exposure and HLA in healthy donors. As for the study in general: Earlier, 150 million to 200 million T cells were analyzed, and 95 million to 140 million unique TCR beta sequences were found among them. Overall study findings and caveats: TCR beta V- and J-gene trimming was later associated with a missense DCLRE1C variant. Most likely, a cluster of highly shared sequence variants arose as a sequencing artifact. A later analysis by the authors found several of the most significant clusters apparently linked to common viral pathogens.

The PCR employed 60 Vbeta primers together with 13 Jbeta primers. The method was immunoSEQ multiplex PCR; TCRdb's version includes in-frame clones alone and lacks a portion of them. The sample includes tens of thousands of clones, less than 75% of them seen just once. As to this clone: Its antigen is not known.

CDR1 and CDR2 (germline): MGHRA, YSYEKL. The CDR3 is made up of 13 amino acids. V dropped 5 bases and J dropped 5 bases, with 12 bases sitting between them. This chain joins TRBV4-1 and TRBJ1-2, with D unclear. The receptor comes from a woman aged 45-65 years in good health and CMV-seropositive. The sequenced material came from PBMCs. This CDR3 is CASSDGGSYGYTF. CDR3 bases: TGCGCCAGCAGCGACGGCGGCTCTTATGGCTACACCTTC.